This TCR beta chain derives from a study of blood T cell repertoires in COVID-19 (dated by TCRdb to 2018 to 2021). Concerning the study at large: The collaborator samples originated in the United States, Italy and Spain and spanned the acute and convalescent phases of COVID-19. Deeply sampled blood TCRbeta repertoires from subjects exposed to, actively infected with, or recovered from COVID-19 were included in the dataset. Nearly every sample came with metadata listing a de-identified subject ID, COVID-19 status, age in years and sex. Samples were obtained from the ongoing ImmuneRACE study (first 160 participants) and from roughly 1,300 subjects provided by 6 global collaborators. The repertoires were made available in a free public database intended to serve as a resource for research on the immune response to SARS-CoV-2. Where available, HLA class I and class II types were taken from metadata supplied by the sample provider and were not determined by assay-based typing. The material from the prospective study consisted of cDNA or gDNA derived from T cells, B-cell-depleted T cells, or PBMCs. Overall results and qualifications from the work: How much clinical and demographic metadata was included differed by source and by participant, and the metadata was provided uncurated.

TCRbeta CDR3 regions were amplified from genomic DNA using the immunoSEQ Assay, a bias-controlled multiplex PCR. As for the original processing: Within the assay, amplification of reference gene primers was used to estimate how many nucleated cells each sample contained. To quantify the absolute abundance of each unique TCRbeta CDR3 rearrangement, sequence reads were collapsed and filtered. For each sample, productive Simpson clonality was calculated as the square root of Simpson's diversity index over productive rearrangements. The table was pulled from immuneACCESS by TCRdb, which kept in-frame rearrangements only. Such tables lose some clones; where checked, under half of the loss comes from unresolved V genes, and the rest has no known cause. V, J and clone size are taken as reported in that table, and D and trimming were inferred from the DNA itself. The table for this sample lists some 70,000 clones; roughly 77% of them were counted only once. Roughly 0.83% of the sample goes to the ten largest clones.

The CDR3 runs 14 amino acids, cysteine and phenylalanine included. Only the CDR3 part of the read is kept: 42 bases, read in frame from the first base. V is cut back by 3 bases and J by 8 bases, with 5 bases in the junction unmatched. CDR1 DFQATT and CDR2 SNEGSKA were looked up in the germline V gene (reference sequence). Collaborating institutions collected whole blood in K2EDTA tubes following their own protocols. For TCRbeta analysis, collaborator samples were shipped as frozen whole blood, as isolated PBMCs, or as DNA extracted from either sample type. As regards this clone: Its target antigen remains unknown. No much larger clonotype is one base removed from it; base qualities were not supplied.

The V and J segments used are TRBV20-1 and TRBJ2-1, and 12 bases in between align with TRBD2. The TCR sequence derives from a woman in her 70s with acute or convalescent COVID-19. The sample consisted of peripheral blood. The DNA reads TGCAGTGCTAGTTCTAGCGGGGGGGCCGATGAGCAGTTCTTC. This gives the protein CSASSSGGADEQFF.